The next 7 T cell receptor beta chains were all read from a single sample in a study of control samples from healthy donors and cancer patients. The repertoire was sequenced with immunoSEQ multiplex PCR; TCRdb's copy has only in-frame clones and lacks some. The sample contains tens of thousands of clones, 85% to 95% of which appear only once. Sequencing used blood. All receptors come from a man between 25 and 39 years old in good health.

The V and J genes are TRBV11-2 and TRBJ2-5; 11 bases match TRBD2. V lost 4 bases to trimming and J lost 1 base; unmatched junction nucleotides: 5. This CDR3 spans 16 amino acids. CDR1 and CDR2 from the germline V gene are SGHAT and FQNNGV. This CDR3 reads CASSSLTSGSQETQYF. The CDR3 DNA sequence: TGTGCCAGCAGCTCCCTAACTAGCGGGAGCCAAGAGACCCAGTACTTC.

The V call is TRBV24-1, the J call TRBJ2-1; D gene uncertain. Trimming took 1 base from V and 5 from J, leaving 11 bases between them. The CDR3 contains 15 residues. Germline V gene sequence: CDR1 KGHDR, CDR2 SFDVKD. DNA for the CDR3: TGTGCCACCAGTGATTTCGAGTTTCGGGACAATGAGCAGTTCTTC. This codes for CATSDFEFRDNEQFF.

J is TRBJ2-2 and V is TRBV2, with 7 positions matching TRBD2. Germline V lookup: CDR1 SNHLY, CDR2 FYNNEI. With 7 bases clipped from V and 7 bases from J, the junction kept 9 bases outside the gene matches. The CDR3 has 14 amino acids. This chain's CDR3 is CASKKAGDHGELFF. Written as DNA, the CDR3 is TGTGCCAGCAAGAAGGCGGGAGATCACGGGGAGCTGTTTTTT.

The chain uses TRBV19 and TRBJ2-5; tentatively, D is TRBD1 (5 bases). CDR3 length: 11 residues. Germline CDR1 is LNHDA and CDR2 is SQIVND (reference sequence). The V gene lost 10 bases and the J gene lost 5 bases, with 11 bases spanning the gap. The CDR3 region is CATQGWETQYF. CDR3 sequence (DNA): TGTGCCACCCAGGGATGGGAGACCCAGTACTTC.

The chain is built from TRBV30 and TRBJ2-1; 7 bases are shared with TRBD2. Trimming removed 1 base from V and 10 bases from J; junction bases left unmatched: 16. CDR3 length: 16 amino acids. Germline V gives CDR1 GTSNPN, CDR2 SVGIG (reference sequence). The CDR3 DNA sequence: TGTGCCTGGAGTGAAACAGTTGTTTCTAGCGGCACAGAGCAGTTCTTC. Translation gives CAWSETVVSSGTEQFF.

This chain joins TRBV19 and TRBJ1-4; perhaps TRBD1 as D (6 bases). V was cut by 3 bases and J by 8 bases, with 16 bases left in between. The CDR3 has 15 residues. Germline-derived CDR1 and CDR2 are LNHDA and SQIVND (reference sequence). The CDR3 region has the DNA TGTGCCAGTAGTATCGGGGGCACCAGAAAGGAAAAACTGTTTTTT. It is translated as CASSIGGTRKEKLFF.

J is TRBJ2-7 and V is TRBV27; 9 bases fit TRBD2. The CDR3 is 14 residues long. The germline V gene has CDR1 MNHEY and CDR2 SMNVEV (reference sequence). With V trimmed by 2 bases and J by 6 bases, 5 bases remained unmatched. Here the CDR3 DNA reads TGTGCCAGCAGTTTAACTCTAGCGGGATCCGAGCAGTACTTC. Translation gives CASSLTLAGSEQYF.